The entry below describes one TCR beta chain. One base away lies a much larger clone, so this may be a sequencing read error. The lymph nodes were axillary draining lymph nodes from breast cancer patients. The data derive from a study of breast tumors, draining lymph nodes, adjacent tissues. TCRdb reprocessed the multiplex PCR reads with MiXCR, giving one entry per CDR3 protein. The sample carries about 140,000 distinct CDR3 sequences, approximately 20% recorded once. The CDR3 sequence is 13 residues long. Germline CDR1 is SEHNR and CDR2 is FQNEAQ (reference sequence). V lost 6 bases and J lost 6, with 14 bases in between.

Input material: axillary lymph node tissue. This chain links TRBV7-9 with TRBJ1-2; D is perhaps TRBD1 (5 bases). This TCR was recovered from a female donor with breast cancer. Some clones in this sample may be carry-over from other donors' samples. The CDR3 DNA reads as TGTGCCAGCAGTAACAGAGGGGTTAATGGCTACACCTTC. It is translated as CASSNRGVNGYTF.